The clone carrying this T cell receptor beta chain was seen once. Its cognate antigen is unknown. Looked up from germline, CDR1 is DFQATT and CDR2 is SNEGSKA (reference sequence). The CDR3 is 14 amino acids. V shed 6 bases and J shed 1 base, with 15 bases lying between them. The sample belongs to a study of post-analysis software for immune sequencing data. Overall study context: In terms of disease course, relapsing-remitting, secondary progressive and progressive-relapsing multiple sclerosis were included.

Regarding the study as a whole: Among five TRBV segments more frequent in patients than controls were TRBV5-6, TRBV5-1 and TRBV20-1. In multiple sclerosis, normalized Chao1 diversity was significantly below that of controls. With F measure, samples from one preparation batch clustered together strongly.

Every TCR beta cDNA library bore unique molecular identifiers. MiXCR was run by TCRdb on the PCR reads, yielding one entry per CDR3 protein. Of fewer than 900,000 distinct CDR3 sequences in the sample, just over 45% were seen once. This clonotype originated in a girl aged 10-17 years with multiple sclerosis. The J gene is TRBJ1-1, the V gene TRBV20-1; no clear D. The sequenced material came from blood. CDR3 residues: CSAPHRHSNTEAFF. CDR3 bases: TGCAGTGCCCCCCACCGACACTCGAACACTGAAGCTTTCTTT.